This T cell receptor beta chain was identified during a study of blood T cell repertoires in COVID-19. Overall study: The origin of the acute and convalescent COVID-19 samples was the United States, Italy and Spain. Nucleic acid was either cDNA or gDNA, and it came from T cells, B-cell-depleted T cells, or PBMCs.

In the authors' workflow: Amplifying reference gene primers gave estimates of nucleated cell counts. Clones were sequenced by immunoSEQ multiplex PCR, and TCRdb holds only the in-frame ones, with some missing. From that table come the V and J calls and clone size; the DNA was used to work out D and trimming. The table lists about 180,000 clones, around 83% of them singletons. V shed 5 bases, J shed 5 bases, and the junction held 12 bases outside the gene matches. The V gene's germline CDR1 is LNHDA and CDR2 SQIVND (reference sequence). The CDR3 is 16 residues long. Sequencing used peripheral blood. The rearrangement joins TRBV19 to TRBJ2-3; 8 bases align to TRBD2. The TCR was taken from a woman aged 70 to 79 with COVID-19, enrolled during active disease. CDR3 DNA sequence: TGTGCCAGTAGTCCAACTCTGTTTGCGGGAGGAGATACGCAGTATTTT. It encodes CASSPTLFAGGDTQYF.